This TCR beta chain was captured by sequencing in a study of T cells expressing NK-cell markers. Synthesis of TCR beta cDNA relied on 5'RACE template switching carrying UMIs. TCRdb re-called the 5' RACE reads; every CDR3 protein appears as one record, without DNA. This listing includes approximately 460,000 distinct CDR3 sequences. This TCR was sampled from a woman aged 18-70 years in good health. What was sequenced was blood T cells: a sorted CD56 or NKG2C T cell subset, CD4+ or CD8+ T cells, or bulk PBMC T cells (not recorded which).

The CDR3 reads CASTVRSRAYGYTF. The V gene is TRBV6-1, the J gene TRBJ1-2; with no DNA, the TCRdb D assignment of TRBD1 cannot be verified. This CDR3 has 14 amino acids. Germline CDR1 MNHNS, CDR2 SASEGT.